The following is a T cell receptor beta chain sequence with its context. The record originates from a study of blood T cell repertoires in COVID-19. Study as a whole: PBMCs, B-cell-depleted T cells, or T cells provided the cDNA or gDNA that made up the material.

Germline CDR1 LNHDA, CDR2 SQIVND (reference sequence). Trimming cost V 6 bases and J 6 bases, with 18 bases left between them. This CDR3 is 15 amino acids long. Original handling: The authors estimated nucleated cell counts from reference gene primer amplification. Only in-frame clones appear in the TCRdb table, and some are missing; sequencing was by immunoSEQ multiplex PCR. V, J and clone size derive from that table, while D and trimming were established from the DNA sequence. Of fewer than 250,000 clones detected, roughly 86% appear once; the ten largest clones hold roughly 3%. This chain links TRBV19 with TRBJ1-5, with a tentative D call TRBD1 (5 bases). The material sequenced was peripheral blood. The sequence was obtained from a man aged 55 to 69 with acute or convalescent COVID-19. The CDR3 DNA sequence: TGTGCCAGTAGGCTTCAGGGAGGGTATCGTCAGCCCCAGCATTTT. Its protein product is CASRLQGGYRQPQHF.